This T cell receptor beta chain derives from a study of cytomegalovirus exposure and HLA in healthy donors. Losses at the gene ends were 8 bases for V and 1 base for J; bases not matched to a gene: 4. This CDR3 is 13 amino acids long. Per the germline V gene, CDR1 is MGHRA and CDR2 is YSYEKL. PCR used 60 Vbeta primers and 13 Jbeta primers. This table comes from immunoSEQ multiplex PCR, and its TCRdb copy is limited to in-frame clones, with some not included. The sample has fewer than 60,000 clones; about 50% are singletons. This TCR was recovered from a human donor in good health. Sequenced sample: PBMCs. The rearrangement uses TRBV4-1 and TRBJ2-7, with TRBD1 matching 8 bases. CDR3 DNA sequence: TGCGCCAGCGCCGGGACAGGATCCTACGAGCAGTACTTC. Translated: CASAGTGSYEQYF.